A single sample is the source of the 10 T cell receptor beta chains below, sequenced in a study of metastatic and nonmetastatic thyroid tumors. Ahead of thyroid surgery, no patient had received treatment of any kind. MiXCR re-clonotyped the PCR reads for TCRdb. The sample has approximately 69,000 clones; approximately 14% are singletons. Sequenced input: blood. These receptors were taken from a male donor with papillary thyroid cancer or a benign thyroid nodule (not recorded which). Some clones in this sample may be carry-over from other donors' samples.

This clone came up many times. The chain has TRBV6-5 and TRBJ2-5; D is unresolved. The ends were cut back, 2 bases at V and 3 bases at J, with 4 bases in the middle. CDR1 and CDR2 from the germline V gene are MNHEY and SVGAGI. The CDR3 length is 12 residues. The CDR3 bases are TGTGCCAGCAGTTACACCGAAGAGACCCAGTACTTC. Its protein is CASSYTEETQYF.

This clone was counted many times. The chain combines TRBV30 with TRBJ2-5; the D gene is possibly TRBD2 (6 bases). The CDR3 extends over 14 amino acids. V was clipped by 0 bases and J by 4 bases, with 12 bases between them. Germline-derived CDR1 and CDR2 are GTSNPN and SVGIG (reference sequence). The chain's CDR3 is CAWSVLRGGETQYF. The DNA of the CDR3 is TGTGCCTGGAGTGTACTTCGGGGAGGAGAGACCCAGTACTTC.

This clone is medium-sized by share. J is TRBJ1-2 and V is TRBV28; no clear D gene. Looked up from germline, CDR1 is MDHEN and CDR2 is SYDVKM. V shed 5 bases and J shed 2 bases, with 6 bases lying between them. The CDR3 spans 12 residues. CDR3 sequence: CASSPDNYGYTF. As DNA, the CDR3 is TGTGCCAGCAGTCCAGACAACTATGGCTACACCTTC.

At least ten counts were recorded for this clone. This chain connects TRBV20-1 to TRBJ2-2, with 8 bases that match TRBD1. Germline V gives CDR1 DFQATT, CDR2 SNEGSKA (reference sequence). Trimming took 2 bases from V and 6 from J; bases not matched to a gene: 5. The CDR3 covers 14 residues. CDR3 residues: CSARSQGAAGELFF. The CDR3 region has the DNA TGCAGTGCTAGATCCCAGGGGGCGGCCGGGGAGCTGTTTTTT.

The table lists this clone with many counts. The rearrangement uses TRBV7-8 and TRBJ1-4, with D maybe TRBD1 (6 bases). The germline V gene has CDR1 SGHVS and CDR2 FQNEAQ. This CDR3 has 19 amino acids. V lost 2 bases and J 0 bases, leaving 19 bases between the germline ends. Written as DNA, the CDR3 is TGTGCCAGCAGCTTAAGATCCCGTAGGGGGTATACAACTAATGAAAAACTGTTTTTT. It encodes CASSLRSRRGYTTNEKLFF.

There are a few counts of this clone. A much larger clone sits a single nucleotide away, making a read error possible. This CDR3 is also generated by other DNA sequences in the sample. The CDR3 DNA is TGTGCCAGCAGAGATGACAGGGGCGGCACAGATACGCAGTATTTT. It translates to CASRDDRGGTDTQYF. The chain recombines TRBV12-3 or TRBV12-4 with TRBJ2-3, with TRBD1 matching over 8 bases. The CDR3 extends over 15 amino acids. V gave up 6 bases and J gave up 1 base; unmatched junction bases: 6.

The table lists this clone with many counts. This chain connects TRBV20-1 to TRBJ1-2; D is uncertain. V lost 1 base, J lost 5 bases, and 11 bases lay in between. CDR3 length: 13 residues. Germline-derived CDR1 and CDR2 are DFQATT and SNEGSKA (reference sequence). CDR3 loop: CSARGGFDYGYTF. As DNA, the CDR3 is TGCAGTGCTAGAGGGGGATTTGATTATGGCTACACCTTC.

A remark on this clone: The junction departs from germline at one end; a sequencing error may be responsible. The V call is TRBV12-3 or TRBV12-4, the J call TRBJ1-4; D possibly corresponds to TRBD1 (5 bases). CDR3 length: 16 residues. For the CDR3, the DNA is TGTTCCAGCAGTTTATGGGGATCAGGGTGCTCTGAAAAACTGTTTTTT. Residues: CSSSLWGSGCSEKLFF.

In this sample, this clone turned up a few times. This clone may be a read error of a much larger clone one base away. The chain carries TRBV20-1 and TRBJ1-5; a possible D gene is TRBD1 (5 bases). The V end lost 4 bases, the J end lost 4 bases, and 17 bases lay between the germline ends. The CDR3 is made up of 15 amino acids. CDR1 is DFQATT and CDR2 is SNEGSKA in the germline V gene (reference sequence). CDR3 bases: TGCAGTGCTAATCCCAGGGATTTCCCGAATCAGCCCCAGCATTTT. The encoded protein is CSANPRDFPNQPQHF.

This clone was counted ten times or more. The V gene is TRBV7-9, the J gene TRBJ1-1; D gene unclear. The CDR3 totals 15 residues. The germline V and J ends were trimmed by 5 bases and 5 bases, with 18 bases remaining between them. The germline V gene encodes CDR1 SEHNR and CDR2 FQNEAQ (reference sequence). CDR3 protein: CASSLSREGKTEAFF. In DNA, the CDR3 is TGTGCCAGCAGCCTATCGCGGGAGGGAAAGACTGAAGCTTTCTTT.